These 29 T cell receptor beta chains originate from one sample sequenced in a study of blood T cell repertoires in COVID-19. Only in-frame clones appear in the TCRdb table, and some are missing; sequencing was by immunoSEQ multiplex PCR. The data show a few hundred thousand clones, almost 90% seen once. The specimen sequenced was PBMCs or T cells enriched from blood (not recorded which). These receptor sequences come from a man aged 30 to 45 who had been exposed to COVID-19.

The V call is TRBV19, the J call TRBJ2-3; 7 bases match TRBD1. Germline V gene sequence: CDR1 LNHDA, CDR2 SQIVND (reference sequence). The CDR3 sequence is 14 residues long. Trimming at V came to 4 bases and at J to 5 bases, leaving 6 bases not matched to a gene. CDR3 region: CASSTRDRRDTQYF. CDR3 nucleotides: TGTGCCAGTAGTACCCGGGACAGAAGAGATACGCAGTATTTT.

CDR3 sequence (DNA): TGTGCCAGCAGTTACTCGGGGAGCCCTGAAGCTTTCTTT. Protein product: CASSYSGSPEAFF. The V call is TRBV6-5, the J call TRBJ1-1; no clear D. CDR3 length: 13 residues. Looked up from germline, CDR1 is MNHEY and CDR2 is SVGAGI. V was clipped by 0 bases and J by 6 bases, with 8 bases between them.

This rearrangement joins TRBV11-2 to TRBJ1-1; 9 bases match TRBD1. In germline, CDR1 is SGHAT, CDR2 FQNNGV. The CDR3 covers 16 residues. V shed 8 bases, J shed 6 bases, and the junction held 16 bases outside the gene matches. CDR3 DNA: TGTGCCAGCGGCCCTATCCGGGACAGGGTTGACGCTGAAGCTTTCTTT. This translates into CASGPIRDRVDAEAFF.

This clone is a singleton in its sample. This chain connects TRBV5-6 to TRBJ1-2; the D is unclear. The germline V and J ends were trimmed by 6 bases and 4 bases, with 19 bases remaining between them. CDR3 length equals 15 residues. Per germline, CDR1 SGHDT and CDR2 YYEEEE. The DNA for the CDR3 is TGTGCCAGCACCGTGGGAGGGAGGAAGGGCTATGGCTACACCTTC. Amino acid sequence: CASTVGGRKGYGYTF.

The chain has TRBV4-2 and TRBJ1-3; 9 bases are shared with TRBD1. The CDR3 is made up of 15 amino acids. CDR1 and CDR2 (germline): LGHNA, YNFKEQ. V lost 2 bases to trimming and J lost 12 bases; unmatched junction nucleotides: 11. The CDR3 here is CASSQTGQGTGSIYF. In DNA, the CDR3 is TGTGCCAGCAGCCAAACGGGACAGGGTACGGGGAGCATATATTTT.

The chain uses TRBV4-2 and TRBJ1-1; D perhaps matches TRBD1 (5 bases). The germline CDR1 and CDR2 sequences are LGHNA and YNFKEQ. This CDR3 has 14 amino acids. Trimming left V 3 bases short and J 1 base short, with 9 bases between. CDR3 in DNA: TGTGCCAGCAGCCAGGGGACTTCGAACACTGAAGCTTTCTTT. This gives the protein CASSQGTSNTEAFF.

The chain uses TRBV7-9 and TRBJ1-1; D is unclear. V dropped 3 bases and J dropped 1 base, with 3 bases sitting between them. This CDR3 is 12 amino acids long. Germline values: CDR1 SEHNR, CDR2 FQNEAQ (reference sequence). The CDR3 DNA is TGTGCCAGCAGCTTCCGGAACACTGAAGCTTTCTTT. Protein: CASSFRNTEAFF.

The CDR3 reads CASSVGSHNKEAFF. The CDR3 bases are TGTGCCAGCAGCGTAGGGTCCCATAACAAGGAAGCTTTCTTT. The genes are TRBV9 and TRBJ1-1; D ambiguous. Germline lookup yields CDR1 SGDLS and CDR2 YYNGEE. CDR3 length equals 14 residues. V was shortened by 0 bases and J by 8 bases, with 14 bases between the two germline ends.

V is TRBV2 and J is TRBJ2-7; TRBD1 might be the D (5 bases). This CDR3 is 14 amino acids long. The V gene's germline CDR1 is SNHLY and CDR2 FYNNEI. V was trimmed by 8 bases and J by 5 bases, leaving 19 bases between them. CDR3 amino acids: CASYRGRASDEQYF. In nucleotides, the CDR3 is TGTGCCAGCTATAGGGGCAGGGCTTCCGACGAGCAGTACTTC.

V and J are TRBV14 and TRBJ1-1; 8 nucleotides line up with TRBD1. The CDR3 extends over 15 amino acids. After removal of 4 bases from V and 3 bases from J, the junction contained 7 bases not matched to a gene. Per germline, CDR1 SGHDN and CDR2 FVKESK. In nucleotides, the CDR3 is TGTGCCAGCAGCCGACGGACAGGGATGGACACTGAAGCTTTCTTT. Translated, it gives CASSRRTGMDTEAFF.

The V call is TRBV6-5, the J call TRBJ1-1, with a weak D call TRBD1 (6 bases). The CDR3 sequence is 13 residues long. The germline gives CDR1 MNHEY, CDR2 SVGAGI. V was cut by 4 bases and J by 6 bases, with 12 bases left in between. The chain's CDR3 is CASSWGGGAEAFF. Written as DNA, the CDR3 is TGTGCCAGCAGTTGGGGAGGGGGGGCTGAAGCTTTCTTT.

CDR3 sequence: CASSREGMDEQYF. In DNA form, the CDR3 reads TGCGCCAGCAGCCGGGAAGGTATGGACGAGCAGTACTTC. The chain is built from TRBV5-1 and TRBJ2-7, with a tentative D call TRBD2 (5 bases). Germline CDR1 SGHRS, CDR2 YFSETQ. The V end was cut by 4 bases, the J end by 5 bases, with 13 bases between. The CDR3 runs 13 residues. Combining the CDR3 with reference TRBV5-1 and TRBJ2-7 gives the whole variable domain KAGVTQTPRYLIKTRGQQVTLSCSPISGHRSVSWYQQTPGQGLQFLFEYFSETQRNKGNFPGRFSGRQFSNSRSEMNVSTLELGDSALYLCASSREGMDEQYFGPGTRLTVT.

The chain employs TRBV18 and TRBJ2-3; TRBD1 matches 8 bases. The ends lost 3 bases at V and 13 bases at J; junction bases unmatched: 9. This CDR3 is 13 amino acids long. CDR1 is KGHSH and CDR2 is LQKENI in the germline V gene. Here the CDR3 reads CASSPDRAFGKYF. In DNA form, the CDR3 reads TGTGCCAGCTCACCGGACAGGGCGTTTGGAAAGTATTTT.

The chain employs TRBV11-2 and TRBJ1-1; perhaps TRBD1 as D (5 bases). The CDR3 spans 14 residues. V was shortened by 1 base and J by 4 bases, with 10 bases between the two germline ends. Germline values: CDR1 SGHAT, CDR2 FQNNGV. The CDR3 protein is CASSLVGGSTEAFF. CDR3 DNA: TGTGCCAGCAGCTTAGTCGGGGGATCCACTGAAGCTTTCTTT.

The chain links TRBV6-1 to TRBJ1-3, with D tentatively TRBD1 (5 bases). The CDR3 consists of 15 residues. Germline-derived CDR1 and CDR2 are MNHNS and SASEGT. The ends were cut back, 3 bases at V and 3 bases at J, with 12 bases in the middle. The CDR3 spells CASSDRVAGGNTIYF. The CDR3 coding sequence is TGTGCCAGCAGTGACAGGGTGGCCGGTGGAAACACCATATATTTT.

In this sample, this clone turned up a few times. CDR3 sequence: CAISTEHNSPLHF. The CDR3 bases are TGTGCCATCAGCACAGAACATAATTCACCCCTCCACTTT. The chain employs TRBV10-3 and TRBJ1-6; D is ambiguous. Germline V gene lookup returns CDR1 ENHRY and CDR2 SYGVKD. The CDR3 totals 13 residues. Between the trimmed V and J ends, which lost 6 bases and 5 bases, there was a span of 8 bases.

CDR3 residues: CASSPLESGYGYTF. CDR3 DNA: TGTGCCAGCTCACCACTAGAGTCGGGGTATGGCTACACCTTC. The chain employs TRBV18 and TRBJ1-2, with D hard to call. The CDR3 is 14 residues long. Germline V gene sequence: CDR1 KGHSH, CDR2 LQKENI. The V end lost 1 base, the J end lost 5 bases, and 11 bases lay between the germline ends.

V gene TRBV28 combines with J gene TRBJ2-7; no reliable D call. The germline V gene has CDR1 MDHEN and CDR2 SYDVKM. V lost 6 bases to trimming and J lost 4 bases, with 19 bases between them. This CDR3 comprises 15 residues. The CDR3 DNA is TGTGCCAGCAGCACTCCCGCCGGTCCAACTTACGAGCAGTACTTC. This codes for CASSTPAGPTYEQYF.

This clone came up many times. In nucleotides, the CDR3 is TGTGCCAGCAGCCAAGGCGTCAGGTATGAGCAGTTCTTC. This encodes CASSQGVRYEQFF. The chain joins TRBV4-2 to TRBJ2-1; no definite D call. V was trimmed by 1 base and J by 8 bases, leaving 9 bases between them. This CDR3 is built from 13 residues. The germline CDR1 and CDR2 sequences are LGHNA and YNFKEQ.

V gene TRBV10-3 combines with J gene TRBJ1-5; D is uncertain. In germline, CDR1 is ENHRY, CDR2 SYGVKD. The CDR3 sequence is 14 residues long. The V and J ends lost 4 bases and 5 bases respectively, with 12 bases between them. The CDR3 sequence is CAISGVESHQPQHF. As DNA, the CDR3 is TGTGCCATCAGTGGGGTGGAGAGCCATCAGCCCCAGCATTTT.

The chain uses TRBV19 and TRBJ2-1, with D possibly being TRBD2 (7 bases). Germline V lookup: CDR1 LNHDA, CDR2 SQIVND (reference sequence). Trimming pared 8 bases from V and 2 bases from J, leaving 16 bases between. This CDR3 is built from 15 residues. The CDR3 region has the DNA TGTGCCAGTGCAAAGGGGGGGGCTACCTACAATGAGCAGTTCTTC. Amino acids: CASAKGGATYNEQFF.

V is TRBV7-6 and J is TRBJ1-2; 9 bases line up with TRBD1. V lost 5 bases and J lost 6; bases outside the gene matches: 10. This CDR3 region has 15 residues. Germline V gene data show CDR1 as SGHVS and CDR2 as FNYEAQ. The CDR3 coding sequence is TGTGCCAGCAGCACACGACAGGGGGAGATTCATGGCTACACCTTC. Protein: CASSTRQGEIHGYTF.

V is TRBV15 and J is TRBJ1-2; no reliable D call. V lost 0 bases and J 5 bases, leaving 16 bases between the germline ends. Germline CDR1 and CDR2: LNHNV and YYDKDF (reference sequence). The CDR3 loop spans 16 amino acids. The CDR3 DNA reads TGTGCCACCAGCAGAGATTGGAGGAAGGATGGGTATGGCTACACCTTC. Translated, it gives CATSRDWRKDGYGYTF.

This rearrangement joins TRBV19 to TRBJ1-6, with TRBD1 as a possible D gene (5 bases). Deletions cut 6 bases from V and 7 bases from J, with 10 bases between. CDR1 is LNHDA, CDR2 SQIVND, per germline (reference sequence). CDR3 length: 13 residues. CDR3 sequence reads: CASRTGVNSPLHF. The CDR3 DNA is TGTGCCAGTAGAACAGGTGTCAATTCACCCCTCCACTTT.

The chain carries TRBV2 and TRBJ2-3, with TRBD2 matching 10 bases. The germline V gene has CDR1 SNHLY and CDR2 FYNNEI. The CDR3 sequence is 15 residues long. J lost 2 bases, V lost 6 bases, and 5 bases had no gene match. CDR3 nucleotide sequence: TGTGCCAGCAGAGGGACTAGCGCCTCCACAGATACGCAGTATTTT. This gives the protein CASRGTSASTDTQYF.

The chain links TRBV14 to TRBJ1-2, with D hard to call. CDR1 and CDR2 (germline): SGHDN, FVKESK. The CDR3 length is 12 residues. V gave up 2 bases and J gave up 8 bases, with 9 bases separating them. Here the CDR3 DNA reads TGTGCCAGCAGCCAATTTGGAGGCGGCTACACCTTC. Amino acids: CASSQFGGGYTF.

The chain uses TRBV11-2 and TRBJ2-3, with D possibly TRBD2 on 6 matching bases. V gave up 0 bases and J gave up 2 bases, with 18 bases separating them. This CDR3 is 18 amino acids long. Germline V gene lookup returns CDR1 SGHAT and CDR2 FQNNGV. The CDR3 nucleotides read TGTGCCAGCAGCTTAGACCCGTGGGGGGTAGGTTTCACAGATACGCAGTATTTT. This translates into CASSLDPWGVGFTDTQYF.

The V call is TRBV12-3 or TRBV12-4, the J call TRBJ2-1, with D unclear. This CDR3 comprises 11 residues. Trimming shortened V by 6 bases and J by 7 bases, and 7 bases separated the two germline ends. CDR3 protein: CASSQHNEQFF. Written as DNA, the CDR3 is TGTGCCAGCAGCCAACATAATGAGCAGTTCTTC.

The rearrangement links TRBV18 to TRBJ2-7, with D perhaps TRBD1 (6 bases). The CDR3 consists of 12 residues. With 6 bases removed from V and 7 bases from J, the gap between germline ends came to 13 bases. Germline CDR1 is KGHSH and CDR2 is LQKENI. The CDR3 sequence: CASSPDSLEQYF. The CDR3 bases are TGTGCCAGCTCCCCGGACAGCCTGGAGCAGTACTTC.